This T cell receptor (beta chain) was retrieved from a study of Ad26.COV2.S vaccination and SARS-CoV-2 variants. Study-wide context: A COV1001 Ad26.COV2.S trial-arm participant provided the sample. Doses of Ad26.COV2.S were injected into muscle once or twice, 56 days apart. Study results and caveats: Vaccine recipients had higher spike-specific TCR breadth than placebo recipients.

Repertoires were generated with immunoSEQ multiplex PCR, while TCRdb's copy carries only in-frame clones and drops some. This table has more than 400,000 clones, roughly 91% appearing once. On this clone: What it binds is not known.

The CDR3 has 15 residues. Trimming took 8 bases from V and 4 from J, leaving 18 bases between them. The germline V gene encodes CDR1 MNHEY and CDR2 SMNVEV (reference sequence). Treatment specified: roughly 18 received Ad26.COV2.S at low or high dose, single or two shots; 5 received placebo; per-sample allocation not given. Sample collection was performed on day 63 after the first vaccine or placebo injection. This TCR was sampled from a person aged 18 to 59 who received the Ad26.COV2.S COVID-19 vaccine or a placebo. The specimen comprised peripheral blood, sampled in a trial of Ad26.COV2.S vaccine versus placebo. This chain links TRBV27 with TRBJ2-1, with D possibly matching TRBD1 (6 bases). The CDR3: CASCSGTPPYNEQFF. The CDR3 DNA reads TGTGCCAGCTGCTCCGGGACACCCCCTTACAATGAGCAGTTCTTC.